This T cell receptor beta chain originates from a study of blood T cell repertoires in COVID-19. The germline V and J ends were trimmed by 3 bases and 8 bases, with 13 bases remaining between them. Germline V gene sequence: CDR1 DFQATT, CDR2 SNEGSKA (reference sequence). This CDR3 contains 13 residues. Using immunoSEQ multiplex PCR, the repertoire was profiled, and TCRdb retains in-frame clones only, with some absent. This sample has about 280,000 clones; roughly 85% occur once, and the top ten carry around 5%. This TCR was sampled from a man aged 40-49 years who had been exposed to COVID-19. The J gene is TRBJ1-4, the V gene TRBV20-1; TRBD1 is a possible D gene (5 bases). The material sequenced was PBMCs or T cells enriched from blood (not recorded which). CDR3 loop: CSASKQVGEKLFF. The CDR3 coding sequence is TGCAGTGCTAGTAAACAGGTGGGGGAAAAACTGTTTTTT.